This TCR beta chain was captured in a study of CD8 T cells in Susac syndrome. Looked up from germline, CDR1 is SGHAT and CDR2 is FQNNGV. V was cut by 2 bases and J by 5 bases, with 9 bases left in between. The CDR3 has 13 amino acids. The RNA, roughly 0.5 to 1 ug, was put through reverse transcription using random hexamers. The immunoSEQ assay covered 54 Vbeta and 13 Jbeta segments for CDR3. TCRdb called the immunoSEQ multiplex PCR reads again in MiXCR, with one record for every CDR3 protein. Of 200,000 or so distinct CDR3 sequences in the sample, under 97% were seen once. Both CD4+ and CD8+ T cells were negatively isolated, and TEMRA cells underwent FACS enrichment.

The chain couples TRBV11-2 to TRBJ1-1, with a weak D call TRBD1 (5 bases). This TCR was sampled from a human donor with multiple sclerosis. Sample: CD4+ T cells from PBMCs. The CDR3 spells CASSLFGGTEAFF. CDR3 DNA sequence: TGTGCCAGCAGCTTATTCGGGGGAACTGAAGCTTTCTTT. Full variable domain (remainder filled in from reference TRBV11-2 and TRBJ1-1): EAGVAQSPRYKIIEKRQSVAFWCNPISGHATLYWYQQILGQGPKLLIQFQNNGVVDDSQLPKDRFSAERLKGVDSTLKIQPAKLEDSAVYLCASSLFGGTEAFFGQGTRLTVV.